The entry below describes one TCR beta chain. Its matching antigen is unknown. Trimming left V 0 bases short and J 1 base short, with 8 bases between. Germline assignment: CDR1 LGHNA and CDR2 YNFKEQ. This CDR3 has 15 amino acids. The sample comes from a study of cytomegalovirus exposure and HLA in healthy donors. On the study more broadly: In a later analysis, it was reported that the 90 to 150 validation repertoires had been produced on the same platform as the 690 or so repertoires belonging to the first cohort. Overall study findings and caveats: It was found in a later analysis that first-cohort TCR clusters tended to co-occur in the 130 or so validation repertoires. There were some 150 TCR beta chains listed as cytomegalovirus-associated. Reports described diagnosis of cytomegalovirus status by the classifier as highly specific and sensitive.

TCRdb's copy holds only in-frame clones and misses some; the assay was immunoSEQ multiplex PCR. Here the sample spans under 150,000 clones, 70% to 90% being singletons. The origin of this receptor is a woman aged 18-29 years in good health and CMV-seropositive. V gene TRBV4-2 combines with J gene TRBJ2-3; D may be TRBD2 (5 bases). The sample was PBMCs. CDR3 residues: CASSQEDGGTDTQYF. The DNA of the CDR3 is TGTGCCAGCAGCCAAGAGGACGGGGGCACAGATACGCAGTATTTT.